These 5 T cell receptor beta chains came from one sample sequenced in a study of blood T cell repertoires in COVID-19. Produced via immunoSEQ multiplex PCR; TCRdb's table is partial and in-frame only. This sample carries 250,000 to 350,000 clones, about 85% of them seen once, and the ten largest clones take approximately 5%. The sample taken for sequencing was PBMCs or T cells enriched from blood (not recorded which). These TCRs come from a woman under 40 who had recovered from COVID-19.

The chain uses TRBV7-9 and TRBJ2-7, with a weak D call TRBD1 (6 bases). V lost 5 bases to trimming and J lost 6 bases, with 14 bases between them. The CDR3 covers 13 residues. The germline CDR1 and CDR2 sequences are SEHNR and FQNEAQ (reference sequence). The CDR3 protein is CASSTKGDTEQYF. DNA of the CDR3: TGTGCCAGCAGCACCAAGGGGGACACCGAGCAGTACTTC.

The chain couples TRBV5-1 to TRBJ2-2; 7 bases map to TRBD1. This CDR3 is built from 17 residues. After removal of 4 bases from V and 4 bases from J, the junction contained 13 bases not matched to a gene. Germline V gene lookup returns CDR1 SGHRS and CDR2 YFSETQ. CDR3 DNA: TGCGCCAGCAGCCACCCAGCCCGGGACAGTCTCACCGGGGAGCTGTTTTTT. This gives the protein CASSHPARDSLTGELFF.

Concerning this clone: One end of the junction varies from germline; a read error may be responsible. The chain employs TRBV7-7 and TRBJ2-5; TRBD2 matches at 7 bases. The CDR3 loop spans 13 amino acids. Per germline, CDR1 SSHAT and CDR2 FNYEAQ (reference sequence). The CDR3 spells CASSRGVQETQYF. For the CDR3, the DNA is TGTGCTAGCAGCCGGGGGGTTCAAGAGACCCAGTACTTC.

This clone was detected a few times. V usage is TRBV30 and J usage is TRBJ2-3, with TRBD2 identical over 8 bases. The V gene's germline CDR1 is GTSNPN and CDR2 SVGIG (reference sequence). The CDR3 is made up of 16 amino acids. V lost 1 base to trimming and J lost 0 bases; unmatched junction nucleotides: 6. The CDR3 region is CAWSGLGGGSTDTQYF. The DNA of the CDR3 is TGTGCCTGGAGTGGACTCGGGGGGGGAAGCACAGATACGCAGTATTTT.

CDR3 sequence reads: CASSPGQNTDTQYF. CDR3 DNA: TGTGCCAGCAGCCCGGGACAGAACACAGATACGCAGTATTTT. J is TRBJ2-3 and V is TRBV5-4, with TRBD1 matching over 7 bases. This CDR3 is built from 14 residues. The junction had 4 bases not matched to a gene; V was cut back by 4 bases and J by 2 bases. Germline CDR1 is SGHNT and CDR2 is YYREEE (reference sequence).